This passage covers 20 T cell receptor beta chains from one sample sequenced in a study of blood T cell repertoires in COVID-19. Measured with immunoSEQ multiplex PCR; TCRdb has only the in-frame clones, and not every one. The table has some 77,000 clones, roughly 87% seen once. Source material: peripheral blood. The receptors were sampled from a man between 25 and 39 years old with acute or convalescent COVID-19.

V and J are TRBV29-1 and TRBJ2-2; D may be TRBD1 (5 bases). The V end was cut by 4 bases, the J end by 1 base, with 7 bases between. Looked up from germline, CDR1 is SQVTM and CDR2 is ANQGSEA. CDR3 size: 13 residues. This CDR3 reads CSVAQGNTGELFF. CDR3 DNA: TGCAGCGTTGCCCAGGGGAACACCGGGGAGCTGTTTTTT.

The CDR3 loop is CASTRDQTGAGGYTF. DNA for the CDR3: TGTGCCAGCACGAGAGACCAGACAGGGGCGGGCGGCTACACCTTC. The V call is TRBV28, the J call TRBJ1-2; 8 bases align to TRBD1. Germline trimming cut 7 bases from V and 8 bases from J; bases unmatched to any gene: 15. The CDR3 runs 15 residues. Germline V gene sequence: CDR1 MDHEN, CDR2 SYDVKM.

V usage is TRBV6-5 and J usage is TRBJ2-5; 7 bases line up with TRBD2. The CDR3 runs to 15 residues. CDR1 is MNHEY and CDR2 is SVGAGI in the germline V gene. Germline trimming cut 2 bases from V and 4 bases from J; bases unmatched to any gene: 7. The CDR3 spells CASSYGGGRRETQYF. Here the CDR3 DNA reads TGTGCCAGCAGTTACGGCGGGGGAAGGAGAGAGACCCAGTACTTC.

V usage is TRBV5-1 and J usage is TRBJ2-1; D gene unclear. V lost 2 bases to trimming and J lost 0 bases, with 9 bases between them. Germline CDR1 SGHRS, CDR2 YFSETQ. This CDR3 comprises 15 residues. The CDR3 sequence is CASSLSGSSYNEQFF. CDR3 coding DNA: TGCGCCAGCAGCTTATCGGGTAGCTCCTACAATGAGCAGTTCTTC.

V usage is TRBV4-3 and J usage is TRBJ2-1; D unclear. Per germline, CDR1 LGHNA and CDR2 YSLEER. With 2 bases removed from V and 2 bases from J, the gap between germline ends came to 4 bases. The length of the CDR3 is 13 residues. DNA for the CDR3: TGCGCCAGCAGCCAAACAGCCTACAATGAGCAGTTCTTC. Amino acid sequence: CASSQTAYNEQFF.

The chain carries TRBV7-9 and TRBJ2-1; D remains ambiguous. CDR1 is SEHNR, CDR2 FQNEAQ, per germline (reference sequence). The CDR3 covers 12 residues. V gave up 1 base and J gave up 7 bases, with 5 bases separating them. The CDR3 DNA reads TGTGCCAGCAGCTTAGTCGGGAATGAGCAGTTCTTC. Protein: CASSLVGNEQFF.

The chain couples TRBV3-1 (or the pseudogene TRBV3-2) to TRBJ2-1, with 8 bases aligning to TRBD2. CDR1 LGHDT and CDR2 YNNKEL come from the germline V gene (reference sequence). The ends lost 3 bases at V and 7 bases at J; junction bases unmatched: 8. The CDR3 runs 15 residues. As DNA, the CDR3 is TGTGCCAGCAGCCAGGGAGCGGGAGTTCAGAATGAGCAGTTCTTC. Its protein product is CASSQGAGVQNEQFF.

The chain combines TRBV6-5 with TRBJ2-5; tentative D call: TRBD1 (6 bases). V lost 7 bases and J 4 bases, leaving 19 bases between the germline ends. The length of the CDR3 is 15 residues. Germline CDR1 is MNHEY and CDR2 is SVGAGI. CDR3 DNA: TGTGCCAGCAACCCGGAGGCAGGGGCGGGAGAGACCCAGTACTTC. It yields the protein CASNPEAGAGETQYF.

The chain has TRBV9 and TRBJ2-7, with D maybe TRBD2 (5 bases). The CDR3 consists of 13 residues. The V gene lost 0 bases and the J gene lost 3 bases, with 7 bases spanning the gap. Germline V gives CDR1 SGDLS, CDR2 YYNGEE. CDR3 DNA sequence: TGTGCCAGCAGCGTAGCGGGGAACTACGAGCAGTACTTC. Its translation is CASSVAGNYEQYF. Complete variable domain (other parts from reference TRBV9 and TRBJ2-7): DSGVTQTPKHLITATGQRVTLRCSPRSGDLSVYWYQQSLDQGLQFLIQYYNGEERAKGNILERFSAQQFPDLHSELNLSSLELGDSALYFCASSVAGNYEQYFGPGTRLTVT.

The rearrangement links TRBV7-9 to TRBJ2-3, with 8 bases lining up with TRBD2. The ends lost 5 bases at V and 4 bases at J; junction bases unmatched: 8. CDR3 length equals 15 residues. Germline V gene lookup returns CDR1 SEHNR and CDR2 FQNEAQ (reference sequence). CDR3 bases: TGTGCCAGCAGCCCCAGCGGGAGTTATGCAGATACGCAGTATTTT. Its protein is CASSPSGSYADTQYF.

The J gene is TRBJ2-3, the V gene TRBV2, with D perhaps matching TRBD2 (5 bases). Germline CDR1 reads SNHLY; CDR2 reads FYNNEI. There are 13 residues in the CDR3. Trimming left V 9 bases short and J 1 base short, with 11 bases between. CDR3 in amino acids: CARLASRTDTQYF. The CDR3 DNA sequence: TGTGCCAGGTTAGCGAGCCGCACAGATACGCAGTATTTT.

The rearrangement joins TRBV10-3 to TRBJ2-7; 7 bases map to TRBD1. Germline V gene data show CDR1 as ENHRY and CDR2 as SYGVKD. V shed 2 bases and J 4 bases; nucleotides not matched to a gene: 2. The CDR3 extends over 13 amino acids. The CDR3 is CAISEGQAYEQYF. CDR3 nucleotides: TGTGCCATCAGTGAGGGACAGGCTTACGAGCAGTACTTC.

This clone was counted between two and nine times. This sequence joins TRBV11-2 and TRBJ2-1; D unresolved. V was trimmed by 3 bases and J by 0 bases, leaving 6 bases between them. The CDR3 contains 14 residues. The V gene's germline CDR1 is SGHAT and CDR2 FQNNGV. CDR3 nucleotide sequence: TGTGCCAGCAGCTTCACCGGCTCCTACAATGAGCAGTTCTTC. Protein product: CASSFTGSYNEQFF. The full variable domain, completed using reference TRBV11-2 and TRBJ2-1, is EAGVAQSPRYKIIEKRQSVAFWCNPISGHATLYWYQQILGQGPKLLIQFQNNGVVDDSQLPKDRFSAERLKGVDSTLKIQPAKLEDSAVYLCASSFTGSYNEQFFGPGTRLTVL.

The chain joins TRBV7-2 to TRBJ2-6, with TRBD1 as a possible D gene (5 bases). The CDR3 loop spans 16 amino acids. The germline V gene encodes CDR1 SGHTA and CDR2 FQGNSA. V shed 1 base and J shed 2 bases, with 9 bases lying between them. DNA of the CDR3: TGTGCCAGCAGCTTAGTTTCAGGGACTGGGGCCAACGTCCTGACTTTC. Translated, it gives CASSLVSGTGANVLTF.

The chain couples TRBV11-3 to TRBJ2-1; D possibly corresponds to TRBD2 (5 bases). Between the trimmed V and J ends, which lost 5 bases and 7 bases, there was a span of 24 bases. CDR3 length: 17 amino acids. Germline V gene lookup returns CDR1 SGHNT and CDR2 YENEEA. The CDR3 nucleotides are TGTGCCAGCAGCCGGTCCCTAGCTCCCAGAGTCGGGAATGAGCAGTTCTTC. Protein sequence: CASSRSLAPRVGNEQFF.

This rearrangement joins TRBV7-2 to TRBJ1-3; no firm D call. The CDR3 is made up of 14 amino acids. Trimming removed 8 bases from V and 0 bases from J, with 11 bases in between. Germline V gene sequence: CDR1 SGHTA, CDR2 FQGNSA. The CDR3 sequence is CASDPTGSGNTIYF. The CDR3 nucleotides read TGTGCCAGCGACCCGACGGGCTCTGGAAACACCATATATTTT.

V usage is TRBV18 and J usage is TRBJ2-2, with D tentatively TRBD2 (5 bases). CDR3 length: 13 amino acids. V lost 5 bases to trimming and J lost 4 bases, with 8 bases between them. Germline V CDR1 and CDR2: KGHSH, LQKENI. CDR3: CASSSTSTGELFF. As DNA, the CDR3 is TGTGCCAGCTCATCTACTAGCACCGGGGAGCTGTTTTTT.

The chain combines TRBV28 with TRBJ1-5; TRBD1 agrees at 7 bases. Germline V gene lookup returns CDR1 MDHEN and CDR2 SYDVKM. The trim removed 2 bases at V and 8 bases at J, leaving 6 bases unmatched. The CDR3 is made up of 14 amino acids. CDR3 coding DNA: TGTGCCAGCAGTTTAAGGGGGCGCGTTGAGCCCCAGCATTTT. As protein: CASSLRGRVEPQHF.

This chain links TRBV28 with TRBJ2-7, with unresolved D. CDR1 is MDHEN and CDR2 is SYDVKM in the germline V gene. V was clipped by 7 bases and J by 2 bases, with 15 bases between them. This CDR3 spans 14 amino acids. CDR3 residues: CASIDSRSAYEQYF. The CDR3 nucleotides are TGTGCCAGCATTGATTCCCGTAGTGCCTACGAGCAGTACTTC.

The CDR3 nucleotides are TGTGTCAGAAGCGCCGGACAAACTGAAGCTTTCTTT. Protein product: CVRSAGQTEAFF. The chain has TRBV7-5 and TRBJ1-1; the table names TRBD1, a call not compared with the DNA. TRBV7-5 is reported as a pseudogene. The CDR3 consists of 12 residues.